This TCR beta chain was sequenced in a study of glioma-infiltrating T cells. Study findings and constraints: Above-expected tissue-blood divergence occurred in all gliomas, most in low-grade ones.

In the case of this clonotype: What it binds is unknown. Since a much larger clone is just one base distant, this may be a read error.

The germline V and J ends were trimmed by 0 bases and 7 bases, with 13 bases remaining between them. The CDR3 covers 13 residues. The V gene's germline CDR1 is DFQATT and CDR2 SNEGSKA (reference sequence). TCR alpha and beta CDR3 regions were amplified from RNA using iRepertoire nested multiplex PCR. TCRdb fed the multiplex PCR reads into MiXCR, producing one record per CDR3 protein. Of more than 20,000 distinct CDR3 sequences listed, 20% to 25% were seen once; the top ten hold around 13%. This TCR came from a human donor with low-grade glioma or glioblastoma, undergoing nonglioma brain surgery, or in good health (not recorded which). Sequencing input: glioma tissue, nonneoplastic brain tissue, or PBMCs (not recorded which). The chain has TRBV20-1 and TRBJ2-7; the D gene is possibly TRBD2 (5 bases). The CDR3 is CSARELESVEQYF. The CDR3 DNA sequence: TGCAGTGCTAGAGAACTAGAGAGCGTGGAGCAGTACTTC.